This T cell receptor (beta chain) is from a study of somatic mutations in cytotoxic T cells in rheumatoid arthritis. V gave up 5 bases and J gave up 2 bases, with 15 bases separating them. Germline CDR1 ENHRY, CDR2 SYGVKD. The CDR3 totals 15 residues. Produced via immunoSEQ multiplex PCR; TCRdb's table is partial and in-frame only. The sample shows over 15,000 clones, around 80% of them seen only once. The chain employs TRBV10-3 and TRBJ1-2; D possibly corresponds to TRBD1 (5 bases). This TCR derives from an adult with rheumatoid arthritis. The sample comprised CD8+ T cells sorted from blood. This CDR3 is CAISYHGARNYGYTF. The CDR3, as DNA: TGTGCCATCAGTTATCACGGGGCCCGAAACTATGGCTACACCTTC.